This TCR beta chain originates from a study of T-cell reconstitution after alpha-beta-depleted transplantation in children. Study-level findings and limits: Diversity of TCRbeta at day 60 was high in some patients, arising from surviving recipient T cells and thymic progenitors. T-cell counts and diversity at one year post-transplant came mainly from newly produced T cells.

For TCRbeta, the library was prepared with unique molecular identifiers. TCRdb recomputed calls from the PCR reads with MiXCR, one row per CDR3 protein. The sample has 490,000 or so distinct CDR3 sequences, about 10% seen once. This clonotype was recorded many times. Its antigen is unidentified. The source material was PBMCs, sampled before TCRalphabeta/CD19-depleted stem cell transplant. The sequence came from a child between 2 and 9 years old with inherited bone marrow failure, due to receive a stem cell transplant.

The CDR3 sequence is CSARGTGQHYGYTF. The CDR3 DNA is TGCAGTGCTAGAGGGACGGGACAGCACTATGGCTACACCTTC. This sequence joins TRBV20-1 and TRBJ1-2; 7 nucleotides match TRBD1. The CDR3 has 14 amino acids. Trimming took 1 base from V and 3 from J; bases not matched to a gene: 5. The germline V gene has CDR1 DFQATT and CDR2 SNEGSKA (reference sequence).